Listed below are T cell receptor beta chains from one sample, sequenced in a study of identical twins. TCRdb ran MiXCR on the 5' RACE reads and lists one entry per CDR3 protein. The sample has approximately 1.8 million distinct CDR3 sequences, about 32% seen once. The sequenced sample was cord blood. The receptors here all came from a newborn girl in good health. Each CDR3 is given with its conserved first and last residue. D genes are given only for firm matches. Some rows mark clone size as missing; the rest say once, few, many or name a class of expanded clone.

d_gene | j_gene | abundance | v_gene | CDR3aa | CDR3nt
. | TRBJ2-7 | . | TRBV27 | CASSLRQDSYEQYF | TGTGCCAGCAGTTTGAGACAGGACTCCTACGAGCAGTACTTC
TRBD2 | TRBJ2-5 | . | TRBV6-1 | CASTPRLAQETQYF | TGTGCCAGCACCCCCAGACTAGCCCAAGAGACCCAGTACTTC
. | TRBJ1-6 | few | TRBV6-6 | CASTEGELRGNSPLHF | TGTGCCAGCACCGAGGGGGAGTTGAGGGGTAATTCACCCCTCCACTTT
TRBD2 | TRBJ2-5 | . | TRBV7-9 | CASSLIWGGQYF | TGTGCCAGCAGCTTGATTTGGGGAGGGCAGTACTTC
. | TRBJ1-1 | . | TRBV21-1 | CASSKVKFRDQGGTEAFF | TGTGCCAGCAGCAAAGTGAAGTTTAGGGACCAGGGAGGGACTGAAGCTTTCTTT
TRBD1 | TRBJ2-2 | once | TRBV11-3 | CASSLGGDRDTGELFF | TGTGCCAGCAGCTTAGGGGGCGACAGGGACACCGGGGAGCTGTTTTTT
. | TRBJ2-5 | few | TRBV19 | CASSVGQRGETQYF | TGTGCCAGTAGTGTGGGACAGCGGGGAGAGACCCAGTACTTC
TRBD2 | TRBJ2-3 | . | TRBV20-1 | CSASTGGRVDTQYF | TGCAGTGCTAGTACGGGGGGGCGTGTAGATACGCAGTATTTT
TRBD1 | TRBJ1-1 | . | TRBV4-2 | CASSPNRGRRTEAFF | TGTGCCAGCAGCCCAAACAGGGGGCGCAGGACTGAAGCTTTCTTT
. | TRBJ2-1 | . | TRBV6-2/TRBV6-3 | CASSYSGRRSSYNEQFF | TGTGCCAGCAGTTACTCGGGGAGAAGGAGCTCCTACAATGAGCAGTTCTTC
TRBD1 | TRBJ1-1 | few | TRBV12-3/TRBV12-4 | CASAGQGITEAFF | TGTGCCAGCGCGGGACAGGGTATCACTGAAGCTTTCTTT
TRBD1 | TRBJ2-7 | few | TRBV6-1 | CASTLQGYEQYF | TGTGCCAGCACCCTACAGGGGTACGAGCAGTACTTC
. | TRBJ2-2 | . | TRBV20-1 | CSARGIRNTGELFF | TGCAGTGCTAGAGGCATTCGGAACACCGGGGAGCTGTTTTTT
TRBD1 | TRBJ2-7 | few | TRBV20-1 | CSARRGPGIYEQYF | TGCAGTGCTAGAAGGGGGCCAGGGATTTACGAGCAGTACTTC
. | TRBJ1-2 | . | TRBV6-2/TRBV6-3 | CASSYYGPPNYGYTF | TGTGCCAGCAGTTACTATGGGCCGCCTAACTATGGCTACACCTTC
. | TRBJ1-5 | . | TRBV6-5 | CASSPRGGHQPQHF | TGTGCCAGCAGTCCCCGCGGGGGGCATCAGCCCCAGCATTTT
. | TRBJ1-1 | few | TRBV10-3 | CAISGHGPSNTEAFF | TGTGCCATCAGTGGTCATGGTCCCTCGAACACTGAAGCTTTCTTT
. | TRBJ2-3 | few | TRBV10-2 | CASSERGAGLDTQYF | TGCGCCAGCAGTGAGCGGGGGGCGGGGTTGGATACGCAGTATTTT
TRBD2 | TRBJ2-1 | . | TRBV19 | CASSIPGLALNEQFF | TGTGCCAGTAGTATCCCGGGACTAGCCCTGAATGAGCAGTTCTTC
. | TRBJ2-1 | . | TRBV20-1 | CSGSYNEQFF | TGCAGTGGCTCCTACAATGAGCAGTTCTTC
. | TRBJ1-5 | . | TRBV20-1 | CSASVQGSNQPQHF | TGCAGTGCTAGCGTACAGGGAAGCAATCAGCCCCAGCATTTT
. | TRBJ2-3 | few | TRBV20-1 | CSARDLVFADTQYF | TGCAGTGCTAGAGATTTAGTTTTCGCAGATACGCAGTATTTT
. | TRBJ2-3 | many | TRBV7-9 | CASSTRNTDTQYF | TGTGCCAGCAGCACCCGTAACACAGATACGCAGTATTTT
. | TRBJ1-2 | . | TRBV20-1 | CSAREFSGEGGYTF | TGCAGTGCTAGAGAGTTCTCAGGGGAGGGAGGCTACACCTTC
. | TRBJ2-3 | . | TRBV9 | CACSSRRMQYF | TGTGCCTGCAGCTCCCGCCGAATGCAGTATTTT
TRBD2 | TRBJ2-1 | . | TRBV24-1 | CATSPGLAGRNEQFF | TGTGCCACAAGTCCGGGACTAGCGGGACGGAATGAGCAGTTCTTC
TRBD2 | TRBJ2-5 | . | TRBV27 | CASSPGLAGGVETQYF | TGTGCCAGCAGTCCCGGACTAGCGGGGGGCGTGGAGACCCAGTACTTC
. | TRBJ1-2 | many | TRBV24-1 | CATSGTANYGYTF | TGTGCCACCAGTGGGACAGCTAACTATGGCTACACCTTC
. | TRBJ1-5 | few | TRBV21-1 | CASREDRGGNQPQHF | TGTGCCAGCAGGGAAGACAGGGGGGGCAATCAGCCCCAGCATTTT
. | TRBJ2-3 | few | TRBV5-1 | CASSLRYERDWRWMDTQYF | TGCGCCAGCAGCTTGAGATACGAAAGGGACTGGCGTTGGATGGATACGCAGTATTTT
. | TRBJ2-1 | . | TRBV24-1 | CATSDLSENEQFF | TGTGCCACCAGTGATTTATCTGAGAATGAGCAGTTCTTC
TRBD1 | TRBJ1-4 | few | TRBV10-3 | CAISDGQGINEKLFF | TGTGCCATCAGTGACGGACAGGGCATTAATGAAAAACTGTTTTTT
TRBD2 | TRBJ2-3 | few | TRBV6-6 | CASSYSGREDRGTDTQYF | TGTGCCAGCAGTTACTCGGGGCGGGAGGATCGAGGCACAGATACGCAGTATTTT
TRBD1 | TRBJ2-5 | few | TRBV12-5 | CASGLTGGKTQYF | TGTGCTAGTGGTTTGACAGGGGGAAAGACCCAGTACTTC
. | TRBJ2-5 | . | TRBV13 | CASSFPRKGETQYF | TGTGCCAGCAGCTTCCCTCGGAAGGGAGAGACCCAGTACTTC
TRBD2 | TRBJ2-1 | many | TRBV9 | CASSVGWASGGLNEQFF | TGTGCCAGCAGCGTAGGTTGGGCTAGCGGGGGGCTGAATGAGCAGTTCTTC
TRBD2 | TRBJ2-2 | . | TRBV28 | CATPSGGRPGELFF | TGTGCCACACCCTCGGGGGGTAGGCCCGGGGAGCTGTTTTTT
. | TRBJ1-1 | few | TRBV11-2 | CASSLREAEAFF | TGTGCCAGCAGCTTAAGGGAAGCTGAAGCTTTCTTT
. | TRBJ2-7 | few | TRBV13 | CASSLGAPIRKDEQYF | TGTGCCAGCAGCTTAGGGGCCCCGATACGTAAGGACGAGCAGTACTTC
. | TRBJ2-3 | . | TRBV6-5 | CASSYFRAESTDTQYF | TGTGCCAGCAGTTATTTTAGGGCAGAGAGCACAGATACGCAGTATTTT
. | TRBJ1-3 | . | TRBV10-3 | CAISATGRGGNTIYF | TGTGCCATCAGTGCAACAGGGAGAGGTGGAAACACCATATATTTT
. | TRBJ2-2 | . | TRBV5-1 | CASSLGPAGVTGELFF | TGCGCCAGCAGCTTGGGTCCGGCTGGCGTTACCGGGGAGCTGTTTTTT
TRBD1 | TRBJ2-7 | . | TRBV5-4 | CASSLGDREDYEQYF | TGTGCCAGCAGCCTAGGGGACAGGGAGGACTACGAGCAGTACTTC
. | TRBJ1-1 | . | TRBV20-1 | CSAYDGRKAFF | TGCAGTGCCTACGACGGAAGGAAAGCTTTCTTT
TRBD1 | TRBJ2-7 | few | TRBV6-5 | CASRQPGQGVDEQYF | TGTGCCAGCAGGCAACCGGGACAGGGGGTCGATGAGCAGTACTTC
TRBD1 | TRBJ1-6 | few | TRBV4-2 | CASSQAKYADRDSPLHF | TGTGCCAGCAGCCAAGCCAAATACGCGGACAGGGATTCACCCCTCCACTTT
. | TRBJ2-5 | many | TRBV29-1 | CTFRETQYF | TGCACCTTCCGGGAGACCCAGTACTTC
. | TRBJ1-1 | . | TRBV20-1 | CSASMSTANTEAFF | TGCAGTGCTAGCATGTCAACGGCGAACACTGAAGCTTTCTTT
TRBD2 | TRBJ2-7 | few | TRBV12-3/TRBV12-4 | CASSSLDWRGGYEQYF | TGTGCCAGCAGTTCCCTGGACTGGCGGGGGGGCTACGAGCAGTACTTC